The 32 T cell receptor beta chains reported below all come from one sample, sequenced in a study of blood T cell repertoires in COVID-19. Libraries were prepared by immunoSEQ multiplex PCR; TCRdb keeps only in-frame clonotypes and omits some of them. The data contain around 320,000 clones, 89% of them singletons. Sequencing was performed on peripheral blood. All receptors derive from a woman in her twenties or thirties with COVID-19, enrolled during active disease.

The chain links TRBV6-1 to TRBJ1-2; 10 nucleotides match TRBD1. Germline CDR1 reads MNHNS; CDR2 reads SASEGT. The CDR3 is made up of 15 amino acids. After removal of 3 bases from V and 4 bases from J, the junction contained 5 bases not matched to a gene. In nucleotides, the CDR3 is TGTGCCAGCAGTGACCCGGACAGGGGGTCCTATGGCTACACCTTC. Its translation is CASSDPDRGSYGYTF.

The rearrangement joins TRBV6-5 to TRBJ1-2; 8 nucleotides agree with TRBD1. The V segment lost 6 bases and the J segment 4 bases; nucleotides outside the gene matches: 4. CDR1 and CDR2 (germline): MNHEY, SVGAGI. This CDR3 contains 13 residues. CDR3 sequence (DNA): TGTGCCAGCAGGACCGGGACAGGCTATGGCTACACCTTC. It translates to CASRTGTGYGYTF.

The chain is built from TRBV6-5 and TRBJ1-1; no firm D call. V was cut by 11 bases and J by 0 bases, with 13 bases left in between. The CDR3 covers 13 residues. CDR1 MNHEY and CDR2 SVGAGI come from the germline V gene. The CDR3 sequence is CALLPNVNTEAFF. The CDR3 DNA reads TGTGCCCTACTCCCCAATGTGAACACTGAAGCTTTCTTT.

The table lists this clone with a few counts. The rearrangement uses TRBV19 and TRBJ1-3; D is unresolved. The CDR3 spans 14 residues. Germline-derived CDR1 and CDR2 are LNHDA and SQIVND (reference sequence). Between the trimmed V and J ends, which lost 8 bases and 0 bases, there was a span of 11 bases. The CDR3 bases are TGTGCCAGTCTCGATGGAGGCTCTGGAAACACCATATATTTT. Its protein product is CASLDGGSGNTIYF.

The gene calls are TRBV4-1 and TRBJ2-7; TRBD1 matches 7 bases. The CDR3 runs to 14 residues. CDR1 MGHRA and CDR2 YSYEKL come from the germline V gene. V lost 2 bases, J lost 3 bases, and 4 bases stayed unmatched. As DNA, the CDR3 is TGCGCCAGCAGCCAACCTTCAGGGGGCTACGAGCAGTACTTC. This gives the protein CASSQPSGGYEQYF.

The V gene is TRBV9, the J gene TRBJ1-1; D is undetermined. Trimming left V 3 bases short and J 2 bases short, with 8 bases between. Germline V CDR1 and CDR2: SGDLS, YYNGEE. The CDR3 runs 13 residues. Here the CDR3 DNA reads TGTGCCAGCAGCGCCGCGCCCAACACTGAAGCTTTCTTT. As protein: CASSAAPNTEAFF.

This clone occurred a few times. The chain carries TRBV4-1 and TRBJ1-5, with D maybe TRBD1 (6 bases). Germline V gene lookup returns CDR1 MGHRA and CDR2 YSYEKL. CDR3 length equals 15 residues. Trimming cost V 1 base and J 4 bases, with 11 bases left between them. CDR3 in DNA: TGCGCCAGCAGCCAAGTAGGGGGGGAAAATCAGCCCCAGCATTTT. Translating gives CASSQVGGENQPQHF.

This sequence joins TRBV5-5 and TRBJ2-3; D is perhaps TRBD2 (5 bases). This CDR3 is 15 amino acids long. V shed 1 base and J shed 2 bases, with 11 bases lying between them. Per the germline V gene, CDR1 is SGHKS and CDR2 is YYEKEE (reference sequence). CDR3 sequence (DNA): TGTGCCAGCAGCTTGTATGACTATTTCACAGATACGCAGTATTTT. This translates into CASSLYDYFTDTQYF.

The V call is TRBV28, the J call TRBJ2-4; a weak D match, TRBD2 (6 bases). Trimming pared 11 bases from V and 0 bases from J, leaving 17 bases between. Germline loops: CDR1 MDHEN, CDR2 SYDVKM. The CDR3 length is 15 residues. The CDR3 loop is CASARGHSAKNIQYF. Written as DNA, the CDR3 is TGTGCCTCTGCGCGGGGCCATTCAGCCAAAAACATTCAGTACTTC.

J is TRBJ2-7 and V is TRBV15, with D possibly TRBD2 on 5 matching bases. CDR3 length: 15 amino acids. The germline CDR1 and CDR2 sequences are LNHNV and YYDKDF (reference sequence). With 5 bases removed from V and 3 bases from J, the gap between germline ends came to 17 bases. The CDR3 loop is CATSDGVEINYEQYF. The CDR3 DNA follows: TGTGCCACCAGCGACGGGGTCGAAATAAACTACGAGCAGTACTTC.

The chain joins TRBV7-9 to TRBJ1-2, with D tentatively TRBD1 (6 bases). From germline, CDR1 is SEHNR and CDR2 FQNEAQ (reference sequence). The CDR3 is 13 amino acids. Deletions cut 5 bases from V and 3 bases from J, with 10 bases between. The CDR3 region is CASSRQADYGYTF. The CDR3 DNA sequence: TGTGCCAGCAGCAGACAGGCAGACTATGGCTACACCTTC.

This rearrangement joins TRBV27 to TRBJ1-3; 9 bases fit TRBD1. The V and J ends lost 4 bases and 4 bases, in that order; junction bases with no gene match: 17. Per germline, CDR1 MNHEY and CDR2 SMNVEV (reference sequence). The CDR3 sequence is 19 residues long. The CDR3 DNA is TGTGCCAGCAGTTATATCCCCCCGGGACAGGGCATGGGAGGAAACACCATATATTTT. This translates into CASSYIPPGQGMGGNTIYF.

This clone has only a few counts. CDR3: CASSLGRVTNTGELFF. CDR3 DNA sequence: TGTGCCAGCAGTTTAGGGAGGGTCACGAACACCGGGGAGCTGTTTTTT. The chain combines TRBV27 with TRBJ2-2; 7 bases are shared with TRBD2. The CDR3 sequence is 16 residues long. The J segment lost 0 bases and the V segment lost 2 bases, leaving 3 bases of the junction unmatched. CDR1 is MNHEY, CDR2 SMNVEV, per germline (reference sequence).

This chain uses TRBV11-2 with TRBJ1-2; D is unresolved. The V gene lost 5 bases and the J gene lost 0 bases, with 10 bases spanning the gap. This CDR3 contains 14 residues. Germline V CDR1 and CDR2: SGHAT, FQNNGV. The CDR3 loop reads CASSRSSANYGYTF. CDR3 nucleotides: TGTGCCAGCAGCCGTTCGTCAGCTAACTATGGCTACACCTTC.

This chain joins TRBV18 and TRBJ1-3, with TRBD1 as a possible D gene (5 bases). Germline assignment: CDR1 KGHSH and CDR2 LQKENI. Trimming left V 2 bases short and J 0 bases short, with 11 bases between. The CDR3 has 16 residues. CDR3 DNA sequence: TGTGCCAGCTCACCAAACAGGCTGAGCTCTGGAAACACCATATATTTT. Protein product: CASSPNRLSSGNTIYF.

The chain couples TRBV27 to TRBJ2-7; TRBD1 matches at 10 bases. CDR1 and CDR2 (germline): MNHEY, SMNVEV (reference sequence). V was pared by 3 bases and J by 4 bases, with 6 bases of the junction left unmatched. This CDR3 is built from 15 residues. DNA for the CDR3: TGTGCCAGCAGTTTCTCCCGGACAGGGGGTTACGAGCAGTACTTC. Amino acids: CASSFSRTGGYEQYF.

The chain has TRBV7-2 and TRBJ2-5, with 10 positions matching TRBD2. Germline CDR1 is SGHTA and CDR2 is FQGNSA. This CDR3 contains 13 residues. Trimming cost V 4 bases and J 13 bases; bases outside gene matches: 9. In nucleotides, the CDR3 is TGTGCCAGCAGCTCCCTAGCGGGGGCCCCGACGTACTTC. Amino acids: CASSSLAGAPTYF.

The chain has TRBV19 and TRBJ2-3; D remains ambiguous. This CDR3 contains 15 residues. The germline gives CDR1 LNHDA, CDR2 SQIVND (reference sequence). V was shortened by 0 bases and J by 2 bases, with 9 bases between the two germline ends. CDR3 nucleotide sequence: TGTGCCAGTAGTATAGATCCGGTTTCCACAGATACGCAGTATTTT. It specifies CASSIDPVSTDTQYF.

This clone was detected once. The rearrangement links TRBV18 to TRBJ2-2; possible D gene TRBD1, 6 bases. The germline V and J ends were trimmed by 3 bases and 2 bases, with 10 bases remaining between them. The CDR3 spans 15 residues. Germline V gene sequence: CDR1 KGHSH, CDR2 LQKENI. The CDR3 protein is CASSPRQENTGELFF. CDR3 sequence (DNA): TGTGCCAGCTCACCCCGACAGGAAAACACCGGGGAGCTGTTTTTT.

V and J are TRBV3-1 (or the pseudogene TRBV3-2) and TRBJ2-6, with D maybe TRBD2 (6 bases). V was trimmed by 6 bases and J by 1 base, leaving 25 bases between them. This CDR3 comprises 20 residues. Germline lookup yields CDR1 LGHDT and CDR2 YNNKEL (reference sequence). The CDR3 nucleotides are TGTGCCAGCAGTAAAAAGGGCCTGGGGGGATTAGAGTCTGGGGCCAACGTCCTGACTTTC. The encoded protein is CASSKKGLGGLESGANVLTF.

The chain employs TRBV20-1 and TRBJ2-3; 9 nucleotides match TRBD1. Trimming at V came to 3 bases and at J to 3 bases, leaving 7 bases not matched to a gene. Germline assignment: CDR1 DFQATT and CDR2 SNEGSKA (reference sequence). There are 15 residues in the CDR3. CDR3 in amino acids: CSASGTGPWTDTQYF. In nucleotides, the CDR3 is TGCAGTGCTAGTGGGACAGGGCCCTGGACAGATACGCAGTATTTT.

The chain is built from TRBV19 and TRBJ1-2; 7 nucleotides align to TRBD1. The trim removed 6 bases at V and 4 bases at J, leaving 11 bases unmatched. Germline V lookup: CDR1 LNHDA, CDR2 SQIVND (reference sequence). The CDR3 runs 15 residues. This chain's CDR3 is CASSKGNRQGYGYTF. For the CDR3, the DNA is TGTGCCAGTAGCAAAGGGAACCGACAGGGCTATGGCTACACCTTC.

The V and J genes are TRBV15 and TRBJ1-5; perhaps TRBD1 as D (6 bases). Between the trimmed V and J ends, which lost 1 base and 3 bases, there was a span of 10 bases. The CDR3 has 15 residues. Germline V CDR1 and CDR2: LNHNV, YYDKDF (reference sequence). The CDR3, as DNA: TGTGCCACCAGCAGAGCAACAGGGATCAATCAGCCCCAGCATTTT. Amino acids: CATSRATGINQPQHF.

This chain uses TRBV13 with TRBJ2-7; perhaps TRBD1 as D (6 bases). Germline lookup yields CDR1 PRHDT and CDR2 FYEKMQ (reference sequence). The CDR3 runs 14 residues. V lost 6 bases and J 7 bases, leaving 19 bases between the germline ends. CDR3 in amino acids: CASRSTGLSEEQYF. As DNA, the CDR3 is TGTGCCAGCAGGAGCACAGGGCTTTCCGAAGAGCAGTACTTC.

V usage is TRBV20-1 and J usage is TRBJ2-7, with 10 bases that match TRBD1. Germline values: CDR1 DFQATT, CDR2 SNEGSKA (reference sequence). V shed 3 bases and J 2 bases; nucleotides not matched to a gene: 10. CDR3 length equals 16 residues. The CDR3 DNA reads as TGCAGTGCTAGTAAAACCGGGACAGGGGCCGCCTACGAGCAGTACTTC. Its translation: CSASKTGTGAAYEQYF.

The V gene is TRBV10-2, the J gene TRBJ1-2; possible D gene TRBD1, 6 bases. This CDR3 comprises 13 residues. Germline V lookup: CDR1 WSHSY, CDR2 SAAADI. The ends were cut back, 4 bases at V and 1 base at J, with 7 bases in the middle. The CDR3 region is CASSGRGNYGYTF. As DNA, the CDR3 is TGCGCCAGCAGTGGCAGGGGTAACTATGGCTACACCTTC.

This sequence joins TRBV19 and TRBJ1-2; 7 bases line up with TRBD1. J lost 10 bases, V lost 6 bases, and 8 bases had no gene match. Looked up from germline, CDR1 is LNHDA and CDR2 is SQIVND (reference sequence). The CDR3 extends over 12 amino acids. The CDR3 nucleotides read TGTGCCAGTAGGAACAGGGGATACGACTACACCTTC. It encodes CASRNRGYDYTF. The whole variable domain, remainder taken from reference TRBV19 and TRBJ1-2, is DGGITQSPKYLFRKEGQNVTLSCEQNLNHDAMYWYRQDPGQGLRLIYYSQIVNDFQKGDIAEGYSVSREKKESFPLTVTSAQKNPTAFYLCASRNRGYDYTFGSGTRLTVV.

The V call is TRBV6-5, the J call TRBJ1-2; possible D gene TRBD1, 5 bases. This CDR3 has 11 residues. Trimming cost V 6 bases and J 11 bases, with 13 bases left between them. Looked up from germline, CDR1 is MNHEY and CDR2 is SVGAGI. For the CDR3, the DNA is TGTGCCAGCAGGACCACAGGTGTATACACCTTC. It encodes CASRTTGVYTF.

The chain carries TRBV7-2 and TRBJ1-3; D is perhaps TRBD1 (5 bases). The CDR3 is made up of 16 amino acids. From germline, CDR1 is SGHTA and CDR2 FQGNSA. V dropped 1 base and J dropped 4 bases, with 14 bases sitting between them. CDR3 in DNA: TGTGCCAGCAGCTTAGGGCTAGGGGTCGGCGGAAACACCATATATTTT. This sequence encodes CASSLGLGVGGNTIYF.

The chain combines TRBV6-5 with TRBJ1-5; D ambiguous. Per germline, CDR1 MNHEY and CDR2 SVGAGI. The CDR3 totals 15 residues. Deletions cut 5 bases from V and 0 bases from J, with 11 bases between. The CDR3 DNA reads TGTGCCAGCAGTCCCGACTGGCTTAGCAATCAGCCCCAGCATTTT. Protein product: CASSPDWLSNQPQHF.

This clone appeared once. The V gene is TRBV29-1, the J gene TRBJ2-7; 9 nucleotides line up with TRBD1. The CDR3 length is 15 residues. V dropped 1 base and J dropped 1; count of bases not matched to a gene: 5. Looked up from germline, CDR1 is SQVTM and CDR2 is ANQGSEA. Here the CDR3 reads CSVEGYRGRSYEQYF. The DNA for the CDR3 is TGCAGCGTTGAAGGTTACAGGGGGCGGTCCTACGAGCAGTACTTC.

CDR3 DNA: TGTGCCAGCAGCCCCGGCGGGGGACAAAACATTCAGTACTTC. Encoded protein: CASSPGGGQNIQYF. The chain combines TRBV5-5 with TRBJ2-4; 7 nucleotides agree with TRBD2. Germline assignment: CDR1 SGHKS and CDR2 YYEKEE (reference sequence). J was trimmed by 5 bases and V by 4 bases; bases with no gene match: 6. The CDR3 consists of 14 residues.